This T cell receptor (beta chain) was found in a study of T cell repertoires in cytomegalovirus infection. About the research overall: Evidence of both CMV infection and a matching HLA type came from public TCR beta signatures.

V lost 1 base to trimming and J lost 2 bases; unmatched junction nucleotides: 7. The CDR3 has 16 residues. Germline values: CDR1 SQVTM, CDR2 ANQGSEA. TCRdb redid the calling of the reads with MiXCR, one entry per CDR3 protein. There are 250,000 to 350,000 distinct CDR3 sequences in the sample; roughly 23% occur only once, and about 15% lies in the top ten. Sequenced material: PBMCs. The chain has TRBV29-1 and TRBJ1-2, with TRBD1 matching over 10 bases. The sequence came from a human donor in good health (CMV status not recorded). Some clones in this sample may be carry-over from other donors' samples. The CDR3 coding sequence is TGCAGCGTTGAAGTACCGGGACAGGGGAAGAACTATGGCTACACCTTC. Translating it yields CSVEVPGQGKNYGYTF.